This is a list of T cell receptor beta chains from one sample in a study of blood T cell repertoires in COVID-19. The repertoire was sequenced with immunoSEQ multiplex PCR; TCRdb's copy has only in-frame clones and lacks some. The table has approximately 260,000 clones, 80% to 90% seen once. The sequenced material came from peripheral blood. The source is an older woman with COVID-19, enrolled during active disease. Both conserved end residues are part of each CDR3. Fields, in order: V gene, clone size, J gene, D gene, CDR3 DNA, CDR3 protein. D genes are given only for firm matches. Where a row states a size, it is once, few, many or the class of an expanded clone; other rows omit it.

v_gene: TRBV19
abundance: once
j_gene: TRBJ2-2
d_gene: NA
CDR3nt: TGTGCCAGTAGTATCGGCGGGACCCGTACTAACACCGGGGAGCTGTTTTTT
CDR3aa: CASSIGGTRTNTGELFF

v_gene: TRBV2
abundance: NA
j_gene: TRBJ2-7
d_gene: NA
CDR3nt: TGTGCCAGCAGTGAGGGCGGACTTTCGGGCGAGCAGTACTTC
CDR3aa: CASSEGGLSGEQYF

v_gene: TRBV7-6
abundance: once
j_gene: TRBJ2-1
d_gene: TRBD2
CDR3nt: TGTGCCAGCAGCTTAGCGCCAGGACTAGCGGGGGGGAGCTCCTACAATGAGCAGTTCTTC
CDR3aa: CASSLAPGLAGGSSYNEQFF

v_gene: TRBV5-1
abundance: NA
j_gene: TRBJ2-1
d_gene: NA
CDR3nt: TGCGCCAGCAGCTTACAGGGACGAGATGAGCAGTTCTTC
CDR3aa: CASSLQGRDEQFF

v_gene: TRBV28
abundance: many
j_gene: TRBJ2-1
d_gene: TRBD1
CDR3nt: TGTGCCAGCAGCGTTGACAGGGGGTTAATCAATGAGCAGTTCTTC
CDR3aa: CASSVDRGLINEQFF

v_gene: TRBV3-1/TRBV3-2
abundance: NA
j_gene: TRBJ2-3
d_gene: NA
CDR3nt: TGTGCCAGCAGCCCTACCCTAAGCACAGATACGCAGTATTTT
CDR3aa: CASSPTLSTDTQYF

v_gene: TRBV6-5
abundance: NA
j_gene: TRBJ2-1
d_gene: NA
CDR3nt: TGTGCCACCAACTCGGGGGTGGAGCAGTTCTTC
CDR3aa: CATNSGVEQFF

v_gene: TRBV20-1
abundance: NA
j_gene: TRBJ2-5
d_gene: NA
CDR3nt: TGCAGTGCTAGTGGGTGGCTAGTAGAGACCCAGTACTTC
CDR3aa: CSASGWLVETQYF

v_gene: TRBV9
abundance: NA
j_gene: TRBJ1-1
d_gene: NA
CDR3nt: TGTGCCAGCAGCCCGAGGGACACTCATAACACTGAAGCTTTCTTT
CDR3aa: CASSPRDTHNTEAFF

v_gene: TRBV5-1
abundance: NA
j_gene: TRBJ2-1
d_gene: TRBD1
CDR3nt: TGCGCCAGCAGCTTGTCGATTGCGGACAGGGCTAACAATGAGCAGTTCTTC
CDR3aa: CASSLSIADRANNEQFF

v_gene: TRBV6-1
abundance: NA
j_gene: TRBJ1-2
d_gene: TRBD1
CDR3nt: TGTGCCAGCAGTGAAGAGTTGCGGACAGGGGTTTATGGCTACACCTTC
CDR3aa: CASSEELRTGVYGYTF

v_gene: TRBV19
abundance: NA
j_gene: TRBJ1-5
d_gene: NA
CDR3nt: TGTGCCAGTAGTACCGTCCCGGGACAGCCCCAGCATTTT
CDR3aa: CASSTVPGQPQHF

v_gene: TRBV5-6
abundance: NA
j_gene: TRBJ2-7
d_gene: TRBD1
CDR3nt: TGTGCCAGTGGGGGACAGGGAAGATCCGAGCAGTACTTC
CDR3aa: CASGGQGRSEQYF

v_gene: TRBV19
abundance: NA
j_gene: TRBJ1-2
d_gene: TRBD1
CDR3nt: TGTGCCAGTAGCAAAGGACAGGCCTTCTATGGCTACACCTTC
CDR3aa: CASSKGQAFYGYTF

v_gene: TRBV4-1
abundance: NA
j_gene: TRBJ1-4
d_gene: NA
CDR3nt: TGCGCCAGCAGCCAAAGGCCGAGGCAGGACATTAATGAAAAACTGTTTTTT
CDR3aa: CASSQRPRQDINEKLFF

v_gene: TRBV6-7
abundance: few
j_gene: TRBJ2-7
d_gene: TRBD2
CDR3nt: TGTGCCAGCAGATCGAAGATGGTACTAGCGGTGCCCTACGAGCAGTACTTC
CDR3aa: CASRSKMVLAVPYEQYF

v_gene: TRBV5-1
abundance: NA
j_gene: TRBJ2-1
d_gene: TRBD2
CDR3nt: TGCGCCAGCAGCTTAGAAGCGGGAGGGCTTCCTGAGCAGTTCTTC
CDR3aa: CASSLEAGGLPEQFF

v_gene: TRBV24-1
abundance: once
j_gene: TRBJ2-3
d_gene: TRBD1
CDR3nt: TGTGCCACCAGTGATTTAGGGACAGGGGAAGCAGATACGCAGTATTTT
CDR3aa: CATSDLGTGEADTQYF

v_gene: TRBV9
abundance: NA
j_gene: TRBJ2-2
d_gene: NA
CDR3nt: TGTGCCAGCAGCGAGGGGCCAGTAAACACCGGGGAGCTGTTTTTT
CDR3aa: CASSEGPVNTGELFF

v_gene: TRBV20-1
abundance: NA
j_gene: TRBJ2-2
d_gene: TRBD1
CDR3nt: TGCAGTGCTAGTCTCGACCTGGACAGGCCGAACACCGGGGAGCTGTTTTTT
CDR3aa: CSASLDLDRPNTGELFF

v_gene: TRBV5-4
abundance: NA
j_gene: TRBJ2-5
d_gene: NA
CDR3nt: TGTGCCAGCAGCTTGGGTTTGAGTACGGGTCAAGAGACCCAGTACTTC
CDR3aa: CASSLGLSTGQETQYF

v_gene: TRBV5-1
abundance: NA
j_gene: TRBJ2-6
d_gene: TRBD1
CDR3nt: TGCGCCAGCAGCTTGGATGGGACAGGGGGTACTGGGGCCAACGTCCTGACTTTC
CDR3aa: CASSLDGTGGTGANVLTF

v_gene: TRBV7-2
abundance: NA
j_gene: TRBJ2-5
d_gene: NA
CDR3nt: TGTGCCAGCAGCTTAGTTGGAGGGGAAGGGACCCAGTACTTC
CDR3aa: CASSLVGGEGTQYF

v_gene: TRBV27
abundance: once
j_gene: TRBJ2-7
d_gene: NA
CDR3nt: TGTGCCAGCAGCGCCAGCGGAAATACGGTGGCCCGAGTCTACGAGCAGTACTTC
CDR3aa: CASSASGNTVARVYEQYF

v_gene: TRBV5-1
abundance: NA
j_gene: TRBJ2-7
d_gene: NA
CDR3nt: TGCGCCAGCAGCTTGGCAGCGGTGGACTACGAGCAGTACTTC
CDR3aa: CASSLAAVDYEQYF

v_gene: TRBV2
abundance: NA
j_gene: TRBJ1-2
d_gene: TRBD1
CDR3nt: TGTGCCCAGAAGGAACAGGGGGTAAATGGCTACACCTTC
CDR3aa: CAQKEQGVNGYTF

v_gene: TRBV10-3
abundance: NA
j_gene: TRBJ1-3
d_gene: NA
CDR3nt: TGTGCCATCAGTCCCGGGACTTCTGGAAACACCATATATTTT
CDR3aa: CAISPGTSGNTIYF

v_gene: TRBV20-1
abundance: NA
j_gene: TRBJ2-5
d_gene: NA
CDR3nt: TGCAGTGCAGAGAATCGAGAGACCCAGTACTTC
CDR3aa: CSAENRETQYF

v_gene: TRBV18
abundance: once
j_gene: TRBJ2-3
d_gene: TRBD2
CDR3nt: TGTGCCAGCTCACCTCGACTAGCGGGAAGTACAGATACGCAGTATTTT
CDR3aa: CASSPRLAGSTDTQYF

v_gene: TRBV5-4
abundance: NA
j_gene: TRBJ1-6
d_gene: NA
CDR3nt: TGTGCCAGCAGCTCGATAGACAGGCCGTCACCCCTCCACTTT
CDR3aa: CASSSIDRPSPLHF

v_gene: TRBV27
abundance: NA
j_gene: TRBJ2-7
d_gene: NA
CDR3nt: TGTGCCAAAACCGCCTACTACGAGCAGTACTTC
CDR3aa: CAKTAYYEQYF

v_gene: TRBV27
abundance: once
j_gene: TRBJ2-1
d_gene: TRBD2
CDR3nt: TGTGCCAGCAGTGTAGGAATGGGAGGGCCCTCCTACAATGAGCAGTTCTTC
CDR3aa: CASSVGMGGPSYNEQFF

v_gene: TRBV6-2/TRBV6-3
abundance: NA
j_gene: TRBJ2-1
d_gene: TRBD1
CDR3nt: TGTGCCAGCAGCTCAACACAGGGGGCGCTCCAGTTCTTC
CDR3aa: CASSSTQGALQFF

v_gene: TRBV5-3
abundance: NA
j_gene: TRBJ2-1
d_gene: TRBD2
CDR3nt: TGTGCCAGAAGCTTGGATCCGACTAGCCCGAACTACAATGAGCAGTTCTTC
CDR3aa: CARSLDPTSPNYNEQFF

v_gene: TRBV3-1/TRBV3-2
abundance: NA
j_gene: TRBJ1-5
d_gene: NA
CDR3nt: TGTGCCAGCAGCCAAGCAAATCAGCCCCAGCATTTT
CDR3aa: CASSQANQPQHF

v_gene: TRBV7-8
abundance: NA
j_gene: TRBJ2-5
d_gene: NA
CDR3nt: TGTGCCAGCAGCTTCGCAGGTCGGGAGACCCAGTACTTC
CDR3aa: CASSFAGRETQYF

v_gene: TRBV28
abundance: NA
j_gene: TRBJ1-2
d_gene: NA
CDR3nt: TGTGCCAGCGCGACACCAAATGGGCAAATATATGGCTACACCTTC
CDR3aa: CASATPNGQIYGYTF

v_gene: TRBV28
abundance: NA
j_gene: TRBJ1-6
d_gene: NA
CDR3nt: TGTGCCAGCAGTTTATTATCTCCCGGGGGTTCACCCCTCCACTTT
CDR3aa: CASSLLSPGGSPLHF

v_gene: TRBV5-1
abundance: NA
j_gene: TRBJ2-2
d_gene: NA
CDR3nt: TGCGCCAGCAGAACAACTAGCTACCCTAACACCGGGGAGCTGTTTTTT
CDR3aa: CASRTTSYPNTGELFF

v_gene: TRBV28
abundance: NA
j_gene: TRBJ1-6
d_gene: NA
CDR3nt: TGTGCCAGCAACCGAGTACAGGAGAATAATTCACCCCTCCACTTT
CDR3aa: CASNRVQENNSPLHF

v_gene: TRBV9
abundance: once
j_gene: TRBJ2-3
d_gene: TRBD1
CDR3nt: TGTGCCAGCAGCTATTCCCCAACAGGGGGCAATTTAAATACGCAGTATTTT
CDR3aa: CASSYSPTGGNLNTQYF

v_gene: TRBV19
abundance: NA
j_gene: TRBJ1-6
d_gene: TRBD1
CDR3nt: TGTGCCAGTTCCGACAGGGCCAATTCACCCCTCCACTTT
CDR3aa: CASSDRANSPLHF

v_gene: TRBV11-2
abundance: NA
j_gene: TRBJ2-7
d_gene: NA
CDR3nt: TGTGCCAGCAGCTTAGATTACGGGGGCTACGAGCAGTACTTC
CDR3aa: CASSLDYGGYEQYF

v_gene: TRBV7-2
abundance: NA
j_gene: TRBJ1-5
d_gene: TRBD1
CDR3nt: TGTGCCAGCAGCCTAAGACAGGGTAGTCAGCCCCAGCATTTT
CDR3aa: CASSLRQGSQPQHF

v_gene: TRBV5-4
abundance: NA
j_gene: TRBJ2-7
d_gene: NA
CDR3nt: TGTGCCAGCAGCTTGGTACAAACTACCTTTGGCGAGCAGTACTTC
CDR3aa: CASSLVQTTFGEQYF

v_gene: TRBV4-1
abundance: NA
j_gene: TRBJ2-2
d_gene: NA
CDR3nt: TGCGCCAGCAGCCAAGTCAGGCAAGCGAACACCGGGGAGCTGTTTTTT
CDR3aa: CASSQVRQANTGELFF

v_gene: TRBV19
abundance: once
j_gene: TRBJ1-1
d_gene: NA
CDR3nt: TGTGCCAGTAGTATTCCAGGGGTTTCCCCGAACACTGAAGCTTTCTTT
CDR3aa: CASSIPGVSPNTEAFF

v_gene: TRBV3-1/TRBV3-2
abundance: NA
j_gene: TRBJ2-5
d_gene: NA
CDR3nt: TGTGCCAGCAGCCAAGGAGGAGAGACCCAGTACTTC
CDR3aa: CASSQGGETQYF

v_gene: TRBV15
abundance: NA
j_gene: TRBJ2-7
d_gene: NA
CDR3nt: TGTGCCACCAGCAGGCCCCCCATGGGAGTGTACGAGCAGTACTTC
CDR3aa: CATSRPPMGVYEQYF

v_gene: TRBV5-4
abundance: NA
j_gene: TRBJ1-5
d_gene: NA
CDR3nt: TGTGCCAGCAGCTTGGCACCAGGGGCTAATCAGCCCCAGCATTTT
CDR3aa: CASSLAPGANQPQHF

v_gene: TRBV5-6
abundance: NA
j_gene: TRBJ2-2
d_gene: TRBD1
CDR3nt: TGTGCCAGCAGTTGGACAGGGAACACCGGGGAGCTGTTTTTT
CDR3aa: CASSWTGNTGELFF

v_gene: TRBV18
abundance: few
j_gene: TRBJ1-4
d_gene: TRBD1
CDR3nt: TGTGCCAGCTCACCAGCGGGACAGGGGTCGACTAATGAAAAACTGTTTTTT
CDR3aa: CASSPAGQGSTNEKLFF

v_gene: TRBV2
abundance: NA
j_gene: TRBJ1-1
d_gene: NA
CDR3nt: TGTGCCAGCACCACCTCTCGGGGGACTGAAGCTTTCTTT
CDR3aa: CASTTSRGTEAFF

v_gene: TRBV30
abundance: NA
j_gene: TRBJ1-5
d_gene: NA
CDR3nt: TGTGCCTGGAGAGGACCGGGGGGAAATCAGCCCCAGCATTTT
CDR3aa: CAWRGPGGNQPQHF

v_gene: TRBV28
abundance: NA
j_gene: TRBJ1-1
d_gene: NA
CDR3nt: TGTGCCAGCAGTCTTTTGAACACTGAAGCTTTCTTT
CDR3aa: CASSLLNTEAFF